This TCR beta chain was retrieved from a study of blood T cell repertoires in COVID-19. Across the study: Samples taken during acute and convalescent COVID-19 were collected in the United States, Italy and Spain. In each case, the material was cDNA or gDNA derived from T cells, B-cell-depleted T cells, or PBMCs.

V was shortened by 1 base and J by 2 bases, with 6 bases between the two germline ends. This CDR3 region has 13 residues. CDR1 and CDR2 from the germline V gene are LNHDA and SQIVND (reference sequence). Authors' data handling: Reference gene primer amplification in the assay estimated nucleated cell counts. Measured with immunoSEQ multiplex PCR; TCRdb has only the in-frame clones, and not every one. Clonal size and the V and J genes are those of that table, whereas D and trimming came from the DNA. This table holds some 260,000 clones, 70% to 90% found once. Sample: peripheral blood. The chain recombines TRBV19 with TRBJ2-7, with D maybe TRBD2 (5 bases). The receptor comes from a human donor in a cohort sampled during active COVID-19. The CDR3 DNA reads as TGTGCCAGTAGTATAGGGCGGGCCTACGAGCAGTACTTC. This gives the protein CASSIGRAYEQYF.